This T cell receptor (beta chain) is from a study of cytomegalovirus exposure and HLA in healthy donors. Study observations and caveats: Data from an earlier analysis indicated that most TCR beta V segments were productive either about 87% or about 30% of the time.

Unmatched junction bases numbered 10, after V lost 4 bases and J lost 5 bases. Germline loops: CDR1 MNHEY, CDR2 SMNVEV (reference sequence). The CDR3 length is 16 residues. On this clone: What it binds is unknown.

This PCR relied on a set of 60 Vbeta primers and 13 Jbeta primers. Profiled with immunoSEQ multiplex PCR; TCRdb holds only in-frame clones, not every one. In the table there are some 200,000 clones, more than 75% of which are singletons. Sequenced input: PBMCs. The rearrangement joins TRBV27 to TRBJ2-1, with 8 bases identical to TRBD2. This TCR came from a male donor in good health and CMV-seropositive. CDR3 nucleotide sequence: TGTGCCAGCAGTTCCCTCGGGGCGGGGGGCCACAATGAGCAGTTCTTC. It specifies CASSSLGAGGHNEQFF.